The clone carrying this T cell receptor beta chain was observed a handful of times. What it binds is not known. The data were obtained in a study of identical twins. The study's findings and limits: Beta out-of-frame sequences showed weaker excess sharing between twins. Analyses of zero insertions could be partly confounded by invariant MAIT and iNKT cells.

The CDR3 extends over 12 amino acids. The germline CDR1 and CDR2 sequences are ENHRY and SYGVKD. The V end was cut by 11 bases, the J end by 1 base, with 11 bases between. Template switching introduced a universal primer site, and the cDNA bore unique molecular identifiers. Using its own MiXCR run on the 5' RACE reads, TCRdb lists one record per CDR3 protein. This table has fewer than 800,000 distinct CDR3 sequences, about 7.1% appearing once. This sample also belongs to another study, concerning yellow fever vaccine responses in identical twins.

V and J are TRBV10-3 and TRBJ1-1; D is unclear. The sequencing input was PBMCs. The TCR comes from a woman aged 18-29 years in good health. CDR3 amino acids: CAARERNTEAFF. As DNA, the CDR3 is TGTGCCGCGAGGGAAAGGAACACTGAAGCTTTCTTT.